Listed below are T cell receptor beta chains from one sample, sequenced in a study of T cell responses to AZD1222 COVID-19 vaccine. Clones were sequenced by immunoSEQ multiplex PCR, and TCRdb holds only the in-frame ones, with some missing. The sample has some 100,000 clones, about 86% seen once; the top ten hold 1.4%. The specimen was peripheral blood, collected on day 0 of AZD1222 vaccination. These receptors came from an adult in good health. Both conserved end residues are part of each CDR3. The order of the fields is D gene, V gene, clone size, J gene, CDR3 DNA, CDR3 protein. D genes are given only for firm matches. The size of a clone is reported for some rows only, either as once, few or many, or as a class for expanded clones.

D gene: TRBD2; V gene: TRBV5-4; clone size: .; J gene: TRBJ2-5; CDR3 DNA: TGTGCCAGCAGCCCCGGACTAGCGGAGACCCAGTACTTC; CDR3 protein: CASSPGLAETQYF
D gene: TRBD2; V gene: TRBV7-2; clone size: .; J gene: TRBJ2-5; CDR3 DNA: TGTGCCAGCAGCTTAGCCCGGGGGGATGGAGAGACCCAGTACTTC; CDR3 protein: CASSLARGDGETQYF
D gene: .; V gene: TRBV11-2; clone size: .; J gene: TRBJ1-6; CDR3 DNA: TGTGCCAGCAGCTTAGCAGACAGGAGCTCCTATAATTCACCCCTCCACTTT; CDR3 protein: CASSLADRSSYNSPLHF
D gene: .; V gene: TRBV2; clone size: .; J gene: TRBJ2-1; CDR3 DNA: TGTGCCAGCAGTGAATCGGCGGTCGCAGAAGAGCAGTTCTTC; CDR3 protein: CASSESAVAEEQFF
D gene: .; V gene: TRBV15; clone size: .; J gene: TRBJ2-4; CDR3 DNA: TGTGCCACCAGCAGTCCCGTTTCTATTCAGTACTTC; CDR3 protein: CATSSPVSIQYF
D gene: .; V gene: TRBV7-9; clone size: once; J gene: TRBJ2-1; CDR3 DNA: TGTGCCAGCAGCTTACGGGAGCAGTTCTTC; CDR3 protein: CASSLREQFF
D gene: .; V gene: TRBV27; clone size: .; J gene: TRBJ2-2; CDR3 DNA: TGTGCCAGCAGTTACAGCTACACCGGGGAGCTGTTTTTT; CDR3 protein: CASSYSYTGELFF
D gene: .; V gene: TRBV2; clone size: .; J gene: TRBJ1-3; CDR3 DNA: TGTGCCAGCAGTGCGGACAGTGAGATATATTTT; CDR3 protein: CASSADSEIYF
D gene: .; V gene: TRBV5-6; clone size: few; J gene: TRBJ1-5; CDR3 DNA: TGTGCCAGCAGCTTGAAGGGACGGTTGAATCAGCCCCAGCATTTT; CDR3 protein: CASSLKGRLNQPQHF
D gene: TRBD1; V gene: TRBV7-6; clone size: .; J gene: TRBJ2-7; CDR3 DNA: TGTGCCAGCAGCTTAGAGGGGGCGAACCAACCTGCGGTGCAGTACTTC; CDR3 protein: CASSLEGANQPAVQYF
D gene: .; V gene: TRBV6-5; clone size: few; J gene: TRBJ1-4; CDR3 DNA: TGTGCCAGCAGAAGTCCTAATGAAAAACTGTTTTTT; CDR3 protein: CASRSPNEKLFF
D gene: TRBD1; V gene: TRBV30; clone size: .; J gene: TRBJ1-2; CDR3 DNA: TGTGCCTGGTCAGTCCGGGACAGGGTCGGTGGCTACACCTTC; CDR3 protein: CAWSVRDRVGGYTF
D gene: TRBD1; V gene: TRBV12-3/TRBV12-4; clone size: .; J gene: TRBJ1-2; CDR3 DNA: TGTGCCAGCACCCTAGGGGGCAACTATGGCTACACCTTC; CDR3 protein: CASTLGGNYGYTF
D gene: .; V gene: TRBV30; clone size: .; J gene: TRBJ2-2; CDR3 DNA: TGTGCCTGGAGTGTAGGTGGGAGTCTCTCCGGGGAGCTGTTTTTT; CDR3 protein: CAWSVGGSLSGELFF
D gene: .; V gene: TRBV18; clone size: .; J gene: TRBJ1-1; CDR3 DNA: TGTGCCAGCTCACCACCGCAGAGAGAAGCTTTCTTT; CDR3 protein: CASSPPQREAFF
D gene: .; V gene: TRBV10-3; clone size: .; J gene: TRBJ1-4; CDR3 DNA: TGTGCCATCAGTGAAAAGTTGGAGAATGAAAAACTGTTTTTT; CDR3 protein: CAISEKLENEKLFF
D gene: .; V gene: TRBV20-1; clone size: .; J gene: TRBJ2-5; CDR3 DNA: TGCAGTGCTAGTAATGGGGAGACCCAGTACTTC; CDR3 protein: CSASNGETQYF
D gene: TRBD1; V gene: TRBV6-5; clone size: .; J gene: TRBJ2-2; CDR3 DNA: TGTGCCAGCAACCCCGGGACAGGGGCCCCCGGGGAGCTGTTTTTT; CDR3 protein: CASNPGTGAPGELFF
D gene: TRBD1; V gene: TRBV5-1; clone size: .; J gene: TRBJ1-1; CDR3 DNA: TGCGCCAGCAGCTTGGGGACAGGGGTGAACACTGAAGCTTTCTTT; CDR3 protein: CASSLGTGVNTEAFF
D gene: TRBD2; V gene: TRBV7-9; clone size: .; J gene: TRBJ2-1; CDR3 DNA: TGTGCCAGCAGCCGTCGAGGGACTAGCGGCTACAATGAGCAGTTCTTC; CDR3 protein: CASSRRGTSGYNEQFF
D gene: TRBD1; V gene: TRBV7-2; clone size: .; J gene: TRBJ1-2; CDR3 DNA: TGTGCCAGCAGCCCGTTGACAGGGCCATTGAGTGGCTACACCTTC; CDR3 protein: CASSPLTGPLSGYTF
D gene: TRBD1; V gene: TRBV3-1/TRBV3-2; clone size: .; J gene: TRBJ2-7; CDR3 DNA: TGTGCCAGCAGTCACCGGGACAGGGTATCCTACGAGCAGTACTTC; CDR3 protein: CASSHRDRVSYEQYF
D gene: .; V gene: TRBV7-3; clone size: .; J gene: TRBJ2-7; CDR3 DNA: TGTGCCAGCAGCTTAACGGGGGGCTCCTACGAGCAGTACTTC; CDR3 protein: CASSLTGGSYEQYF
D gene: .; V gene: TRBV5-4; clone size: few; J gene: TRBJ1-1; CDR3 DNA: TGTGCCAGCAGCTCGGTCGCCCAGAACACTGAAGCTTTCTTT; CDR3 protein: CASSSVAQNTEAFF
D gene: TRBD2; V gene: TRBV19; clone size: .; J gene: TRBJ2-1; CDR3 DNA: TGTGCCAGTAGGATGAGTAGCGGGGCCTACAATGAGCAGTTCTTC; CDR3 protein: CASRMSSGAYNEQFF
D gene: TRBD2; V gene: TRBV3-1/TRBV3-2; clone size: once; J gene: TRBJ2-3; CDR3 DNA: TGTGCCAGCAGACCCGGACTAGCGGGAGGGCACACAGATACGCAGTATTTT; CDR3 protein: CASRPGLAGGHTDTQYF
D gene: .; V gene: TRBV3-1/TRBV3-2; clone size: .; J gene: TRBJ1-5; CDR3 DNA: TGTGCCAGCAGCCAAGATTTTGGCAATCAGCCCCAGCATTTT; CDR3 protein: CASSQDFGNQPQHF